This T cell receptor (beta chain) derives from a study of Graves' ophthalmopathy and Graves' hyperthyroidism. The starting material, more than 8 ml of fresh peripheral blood, provided the PBMCs. This clonotype was counted ten times or more. Trimming took off 1 base at V and 2 bases at J, with 11 bases between the two ends. The CDR3 contains 15 residues. The germline CDR1 and CDR2 sequences are MGHRA and YSYEKL. Transcripts of RNA were the source for amplifying TCR beta CDR3 regions. Second-round multiplex PCR came after first-round RT-PCR with HTBI primers. MiXCR, run by TCRdb on the multiplex PCR reads, gives a single entry per CDR3 protein. In the table there are under 400,000 distinct CDR3 sequences, under 20% of which are singletons.

The specimen was peripheral blood. The chain links TRBV4-1 to TRBJ1-1; D gene uncertain. This receptor was obtained from an adult man with Graves' ophthalmopathy. The CDR3 DNA follows: TGCGCCAGCAGCCAAGTTACGTACAGCAACACTGAAGCTTTCTTT. The encoded protein is CASSQVTYSNTEAFF.